This TCR beta chain was profiled in a study of blood T cell repertoires in COVID-19. Study as a whole: Acute-phase and convalescent COVID-19 samples originated in the United States, Italy and Spain. From T cells, B-cell-depleted T cells, or PBMCs came the material, which was cDNA or gDNA.

Losses at the gene ends were 2 bases for V and 3 bases for J; bases not matched to a gene: 5. The CDR3 is 16 amino acids. The germline V gene encodes CDR1 SGHTA and CDR2 FQGNSA. TCRdb keeps only in-frame clones here, not all; method: immunoSEQ multiplex PCR. The sample holds 150,000 to 200,000 clones, about 88% seen once. The chain uses TRBV7-2 and TRBJ2-1, with 9 nucleotides matching TRBD2. The sample consisted of peripheral blood. This receptor was taken from an elderly woman in a cohort sampled during active or convalescent COVID-19. DNA for the CDR3: TGTGCCAGCAGCTTACTGCCTAGCGGGGTCTACAATGAGCAGTTCTTC. Protein sequence: CASSLLPSGVYNEQFF.